This T cell receptor (beta chain) was sequenced during a study of blood T cell repertoires in COVID-19. At the level of the study: T cells, B-cell-depleted T cells, or PBMCs supplied cDNA or gDNA.

CDR1 and CDR2 from the germline V gene are SNHLY and FYNNEI. This CDR3 is built from 14 residues. Trimming pared 2 bases from V and 4 bases from J, leaving 10 bases between. Original data processing: Cell counts per sample came from amplifying reference gene primers. Measured with immunoSEQ multiplex PCR; TCRdb has only the in-frame clones, and not every one. V, J and clone size reflect that table, while D and trimming were determined from the DNA. The table shows around 150,000 clones, with approximately 86% occurring only once. The receptor comes from a man between 65 and 85 years old with acute or convalescent COVID-19. The sequencing input was peripheral blood. The rearrangement uses TRBV2 and TRBJ2-3; D is unclear. CDR3 region: CASSESARADTQYF. CDR3 in DNA: TGTGCCAGCAGTGAATCCGCGAGAGCAGATACGCAGTATTTT. The full variable domain, rest sourced from reference TRBV2 and TRBJ2-3, is EPEVTQTPSHQVTQMGQEVILRCVPISNHLYFYWYRQILGQKVEFLVSFYNNEISEKSEIFDDQFSVERPDGSNFTLKIRSTKLEDSAMYFCASSESARADTQYFGPGTRLTVL.